Below are 8 T cell receptor beta chains sequenced from a single sample in a study of sequential checkpoint blockade in melanoma. Treatment described: randomized to nivolumab then ipilimumab (arm A) or the reverse (arm B). The protocol was immunoSEQ multiplex PCR, while the TCRdb copy is restricted to in-frame clones and leaves out a portion. The sample shows some 8,000 clones, over 25% of them seen only once. The material sequenced was tumor tissue (inferred from file names), taken from a patient given nivolumab and ipilimumab in sequence. The receptors were gathered from a human donor with melanoma.

The chain combines TRBV11-3 with TRBJ2-7; the D gene is possibly TRBD1 (6 bases). The V gene lost 6 bases and the J gene lost 1 base, with 13 bases spanning the gap. The length of the CDR3 is 14 residues. Germline V gene lookup returns CDR1 SGHNT and CDR2 YENEEA. The CDR3 is CASRTDRTSYEQYF. The CDR3, as DNA: TGTGCCAGCAGGACAGACAGGACGTCCTACGAGCAGTACTTC.

This clone was recorded a few times. The V and J genes are TRBV9 and TRBJ2-1, with 8 bases aligning to TRBD2. The junction had 7 bases not matched to a gene; V was cut back by 0 bases and J by 5 bases. Germline V gives CDR1 SGDLS, CDR2 YYNGEE. The CDR3 is 16 amino acids. CDR3 in amino acids: CASSVGVGLVNNEQFF. The CDR3 bases are TGTGCCAGCAGCGTAGGGGTGGGACTAGTTAACAATGAGCAGTTCTTC.

This chain uses TRBV9 with TRBJ2-3; D might be TRBD2 (5 bases). From germline, CDR1 is SGDLS and CDR2 YYNGEE. The CDR3 is 12 amino acids. V lost 3 bases and J 6 bases, leaving 8 bases between the germline ends. The chain's CDR3 is CASSGGGDTQYF. For the CDR3, the DNA is TGTGCCAGCAGCGGCGGCGGGGATACGCAGTATTTT.

This clone was counted ten times or more. The genes are TRBV9 and TRBJ1-1; the D is unclear. The V gene lost 7 bases and the J gene lost 7 bases, with 17 bases spanning the gap. CDR3 length: 13 amino acids. Germline V gives CDR1 SGDLS, CDR2 YYNGEE. The CDR3 is CASRVAPAREAFF. In DNA, the CDR3 is TGTGCCAGCCGTGTGGCCCCAGCCCGTGAAGCTTTCTTT.

The chain recombines TRBV19 with TRBJ2-3, with 9 nucleotides matching TRBD2. CDR3 length equals 15 residues. Germline lookup yields CDR1 LNHDA and CDR2 SQIVND (reference sequence). The junction had 0 bases not matched to a gene; V was cut back by 1 base and J by 1 base. CDR3 region: CASSIGLAGTDTQYF. The CDR3 coding sequence is TGTGCCAGTAGTATAGGACTAGCGGGCACAGATACGCAGTATTTT.

In this sample, this clone turned up a few times. At one boundary the junction diverges from the germline segment, which might be a read error. The chain employs TRBV6-8 and TRBJ2-4; 10 bases line up with TRBD1. The CDR3 is 17 residues long. Germline V gives CDR1 MNHGY, CDR2 SAAAGT. CDR3 DNA sequence: TGTGCCATCAGTGGGACAGGGGAGGTGGGGGCCAAAAACATTCAGTACTTC. It codes for CAISGTGEVGAKNIQYF.

The V and J genes are TRBV11-3 and TRBJ2-3, with 10 bases lining up with TRBD2. The CDR3 covers 16 residues. V lost 5 bases, J lost 1 base, and 6 bases stayed unmatched. Per the germline V gene, CDR1 is SGHNT and CDR2 is YENEEA. In DNA, the CDR3 is TGTGCCAGCAGCCCTAGCGGGAGTCTCGGCACAGATACGCAGTATTTT. Residues: CASSPSGSLGTDTQYF. Full variable domain (rest looked up from reference TRBV11-3 and TRBJ2-3): EAGVVQSPRYKIIEKKQPVAFWCNPISGHNTLYWYLQNLGQGPELLIRYENEEAVDDSQLPKDRFSAERLKGVDSTLKIQPAELGDSAVYLCASSPSGSLGTDTQYFGPGTRLTVL.

V gene TRBV14 combines with J gene TRBJ2-5, with D perhaps TRBD2 (6 bases). The V gene lost 4 bases and the J gene lost 5 bases, with 14 bases spanning the gap. This CDR3 spans 14 amino acids. Germline V gene data show CDR1 as SGHDN and CDR2 as FVKESK. The CDR3 protein is CASSPVGRRETQYF. The CDR3 DNA follows: TGTGCCAGCAGCCCCGTCGGGAGAAGGGAGACCCAGTACTTC.